This T cell receptor beta chain was sequenced in a study of response to subunit inactivated influenza vaccine. With respect to this clonotype: Its antigen is as yet unknown.

Overall study results and limits: That few new T cells are recruited by each seasonal influenza vaccination was the authors' suggestion.

TCRdb re-called the RT-PCR reads through MiXCR, storing one row per CDR3 protein. Seen here are 560,000 or so distinct CDR3 sequences, 6% to 9% observed once, and the top ten hold roughly 13%. The CDR3 is 15 amino acids. The germline CDR1 and CDR2 sequences are SGDLS and YYNGEE. The germline V and J ends were trimmed by 4 bases and 3 bases, with 16 bases remaining between them. Sequencing was performed on PBMCs from blood, taken about 23 months after vaccination. The genes are TRBV9 and TRBJ2-5; D gene unclear. The TCR comes from a man aged 45-69 years who received an inactivated influenza vaccine. DNA for the CDR3: TGTGCCAGCAGCCCCCAAGGGTCTCCCGAAGAGACCCAGTACTTC. Protein: CASSPQGSPEETQYF.